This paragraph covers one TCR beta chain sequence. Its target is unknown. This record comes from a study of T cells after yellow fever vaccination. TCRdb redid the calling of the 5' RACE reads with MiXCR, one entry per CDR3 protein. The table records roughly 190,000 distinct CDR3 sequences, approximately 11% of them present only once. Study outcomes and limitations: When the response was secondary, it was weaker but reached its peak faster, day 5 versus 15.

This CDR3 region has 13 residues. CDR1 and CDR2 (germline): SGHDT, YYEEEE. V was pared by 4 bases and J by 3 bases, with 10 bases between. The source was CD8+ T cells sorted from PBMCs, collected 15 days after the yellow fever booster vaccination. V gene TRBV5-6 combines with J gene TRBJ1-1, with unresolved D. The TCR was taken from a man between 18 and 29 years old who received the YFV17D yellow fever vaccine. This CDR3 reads CASSPFAHTEAFF. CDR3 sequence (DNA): TGTGCCAGCAGCCCTTTCGCCCACACTGAAGCTTTCTTT.